Below are 19 T cell receptor beta chains sequenced from a single sample in a study of T cell responses to AZD1222 COVID-19 vaccine. Clones were sequenced by immunoSEQ multiplex PCR, and TCRdb holds only the in-frame ones, with some missing. The repertoire holds 90,000 to 110,000 clones, with about nine tenths as singletons. The specimen comprised peripheral blood, sampled on day 0 of AZD1222 vaccination. Every receptor here comes from an adult in good health.

This chain uses TRBV6-5 with TRBJ2-5; tentatively, D is TRBD1 (5 bases). CDR3 length: 15 residues. The germline CDR1 and CDR2 sequences are MNHEY and SVGAGI. Trimming stripped 5 bases from V and 5 bases from J, with 18 bases between. This CDR3 reads CASSPYKVGAETQYF. The CDR3 region has the DNA TGTGCCAGCAGTCCCTACAAGGTTGGGGCGGAGACCCAGTACTTC.

CDR3 nucleotide sequence: TGTGCCAGCAGCCGAATGCAGGGGGCAACTGAAGCTTTCTTT. Translating it yields CASSRMQGATEAFF. V is TRBV7-3 and J is TRBJ1-1; TRBD1 matches at 8 bases. Germline CDR1 is SGHTA and CDR2 is FQGTGA. This CDR3 spans 14 amino acids. V was pared by 5 bases and J by 5 bases, with 7 bases of the junction left unmatched.

V gene TRBV7-7 combines with J gene TRBJ2-2; 12 nucleotides align to TRBD2. The CDR3 is 15 residues long. The ends lost 5 bases at V and 5 bases at J; junction bases unmatched: 3. Per germline, CDR1 SSHAT and CDR2 FNYEAQ (reference sequence). The CDR3 is CASSRGTSGTGELFF. The CDR3 bases are TGTGCCAGCAGCCGAGGGACTAGCGGGACCGGGGAGCTGTTTTTT.

The chain couples TRBV18 to TRBJ2-4; D might be TRBD1 or TRBD2, each matching 5 bases. CDR3 length equals 14 residues. V was clipped by 1 base and J by 8 bases, with 12 bases between them. Germline V CDR1 and CDR2: KGHSH, LQKENI. CDR3 DNA: TGTGCCAGCTCACCACTCGAGGGGACGGACATTCAGTACTTC. It translates to CASSPLEGTDIQYF. The full variable domain, in which reference TRBV18 and TRBJ2-4 provide the parts outside the CDR3, is NAGVMQNPRHLVRRRGQEARLRCSPMKGHSHVYWYRQLPEEGLKFMVYLQKENIIDESGMPKERFSAEFPKEGPSILRIQQVVRGDSAAYFCASSPLEGTDIQYFGAGTRLSVL.

The chain is built from TRBV7-8 and TRBJ2-7; the match to TRBD2 covers 10 bases. The CDR3 has 17 amino acids. V shed 1 base and J 1 base; nucleotides not matched to a gene: 7. CDR1 is SGHVS and CDR2 is FQNEAQ in the germline V gene. CDR3 protein: CASSLGPGTSVSYEQYF. For the CDR3, the DNA is TGTGCCAGCAGCTTAGGACCCGGGACTAGCGTATCCTACGAGCAGTACTTC.

The rearrangement joins TRBV7-9 to TRBJ1-2; D not resolved. V was pared by 7 bases and J by 2 bases, with 5 bases between. There are 11 residues in the CDR3. Per the germline V gene, CDR1 is SEHNR and CDR2 is FQNEAQ (reference sequence). CDR3 in DNA: TGTGCCAGCACAGACAACTATGGCTACACCTTC. Protein: CASTDNYGYTF.

There are a few counts of this clone. The J gene is TRBJ2-2, the V gene TRBV3-1 (or the pseudogene TRBV3-2), with TRBD2 identical over 7 bases. Losses at the gene ends were 8 bases for V and 5 bases for J; bases not matched to a gene: 8. CDR1 and CDR2 (germline): LGHDT, YNNKEL (reference sequence). CDR3 size: 14 residues. CDR3 DNA: TGTGCCAGCGGGGGATCGCGGGGGACCGGGGAGCTGTTTTTT. Residues: CASGGSRGTGELFF.

V and J are TRBV18 and TRBJ1-3, with 8 bases aligning to TRBD1. V was clipped by 4 bases and J by 4 bases; unmatched bases: 9. The CDR3 has 16 residues. Germline CDR1 reads KGHSH; CDR2 reads LQKENI. CDR3 in amino acids: CASSLGQGTFGNTIYF. The CDR3 nucleotides read TGTGCCAGCTCACTCGGACAGGGAACATTCGGAAACACCATATATTTT. The full variable domain, rest sourced from reference TRBV18 and TRBJ1-3, is NAGVMQNPRHLVRRRGQEARLRCSPMKGHSHVYWYRQLPEEGLKFMVYLQKENIIDESGMPKERFSAEFPKEGPSILRIQQVVRGDSAAYFCASSLGQGTFGNTIYFGEGSWLTVV.

This rearrangement joins TRBV28 to TRBJ1-1; the D gene is possibly TRBD1 (6 bases). Looked up from germline, CDR1 is MDHEN and CDR2 is SYDVKM. V lost 6 bases and J 1 base, leaving 15 bases between the germline ends. This CDR3 has 15 residues. CDR3 loop: CASRPGQSRNTEAFF. CDR3 bases: TGTGCCAGCAGACCAGGACAGTCTCGGAACACTGAAGCTTTCTTT.

The chain uses TRBV7-9 and TRBJ1-1, with D possibly TRBD1 on 5 matching bases. This CDR3 is 13 amino acids long. Deletions cut 5 bases from V and 3 bases from J, with 10 bases between. Germline V gives CDR1 SEHNR, CDR2 FQNEAQ (reference sequence). CDR3 sequence (DNA): TGTGCCAGCAGCCGACAGACTTACACTGAAGCTTTCTTT. Translated, it gives CASSRQTYTEAFF.

This clone was counted only a few times. The rearrangement uses TRBV5-4 and TRBJ2-3, with 10 nucleotides matching TRBD2. The CDR3 is 18 residues long. Germline-derived CDR1 and CDR2 are SGHNT and YYREEE (reference sequence). After removal of 4 bases from V and 6 bases from J, the junction contained 17 bases not matched to a gene. The CDR3 here is CASSPSFRQRGGHDTQYF. The CDR3 nucleotides are TGTGCCAGCAGCCCATCATTCCGTCAGCGGGGGGGCCACGATACGCAGTATTTT.

The chain is built from TRBV5-1 and TRBJ1-1; TRBD1 aligns across 7 bases. Trimming took 3 bases from V and 3 from J; bases not matched to a gene: 5. This CDR3 contains 14 residues. Germline values: CDR1 SGHRS, CDR2 YFSETQ. The CDR3 loop reads CASSSDRADTEAFF. CDR3 coding DNA: TGCGCCAGCAGCTCCGACAGGGCGGACACTGAAGCTTTCTTT.

The gene calls are TRBV10-3 and TRBJ2-7; 10 bases are a match to TRBD1. Germline V lookup: CDR1 ENHRY, CDR2 SYGVKD. The CDR3 is 15 residues long. V dropped 6 bases and J dropped 4; count of bases not matched to a gene: 9. CDR3: CAIREGQGISYEQYF. The CDR3 DNA is TGTGCCATCAGGGAGGGACAGGGGATCTCTTACGAGCAGTACTTC.

The CDR3 coding sequence is TGTGCCAGCAGCCGGGATACGCAAGAGACCCAGTACTTC. Residues: CASSRDTQETQYF. The J gene is TRBJ2-5, the V gene TRBV5-6, with D tentatively TRBD2 (5 bases). V was trimmed by 4 bases and J by 2 bases, leaving 9 bases between them. The CDR3 extends over 13 amino acids. Germline CDR1 is SGHDT and CDR2 is YYEEEE.

The rearrangement uses TRBV5-1 and TRBJ2-3; tentatively, D is TRBD2 (8 bases). Trimming shortened V by 3 bases and J by 8 bases, and 28 bases separated the two germline ends. Germline V gene sequence: CDR1 SGHRS, CDR2 YFSETQ. The CDR3 consists of 18 residues. The CDR3 DNA sequence: TGCGCCAGCAGCTGGGGGTGGAGTAGCGGGGCCAACAGGGGTACGCAGTATTTT. Translated: CASSWGWSSGANRGTQYF.

This chain joins TRBV18 and TRBJ1-3; D remains unclear. Germline lookup yields CDR1 KGHSH and CDR2 LQKENI. The CDR3 loop spans 15 amino acids. V gave up 4 bases and J gave up 3 bases, with 13 bases separating them. This CDR3 reads CASSLPGSIGNTIYF. For the CDR3, the DNA is TGTGCCAGCTCACTGCCAGGATCGATTGGAAACACCATATATTTT. Drawing the rest from reference TRBV18 and TRBJ1-3, the complete variable domain is NAGVMQNPRHLVRRRGQEARLRCSPMKGHSHVYWYRQLPEEGLKFMVYLQKENIIDESGMPKERFSAEFPKEGPSILRIQQVVRGDSAAYFCASSLPGSIGNTIYFGEGSWLTVV.

This clone was seen just once. The chain combines TRBV29-1 with TRBJ1-1; 8 bases map to TRBD1. Germline CDR1 is SQVTM and CDR2 is ANQGSEA. CDR3 length: 13 residues. Losses at the gene ends were 4 bases for V and 1 base for J; bases not matched to a gene: 2. The CDR3 DNA follows: TGCAGCGTTGGTGGGACAGGGAACACTGAAGCTTTCTTT. This gives the protein CSVGGTGNTEAFF.

This rearrangement joins TRBV6-1 to TRBJ2-1, with TRBD2 matching 7 bases. Germline trimming cut 3 bases from V and 7 bases from J; bases unmatched to any gene: 21. Germline values: CDR1 MNHNS, CDR2 SASEGT. This CDR3 has 19 residues. The DNA for the CDR3 is TGTGCCAGCAGTGATTTCCCCGCTAGCGGATCCTGGGTACGGAATGAGCAGTTCTTC. Translated, it gives CASSDFPASGSWVRNEQFF.

The chain joins TRBV10-3 to TRBJ1-1, with D unclear. The CDR3 runs to 15 residues. Trimming pared 4 bases from V and 0 bases from J, leaving 12 bases between. Germline V CDR1 and CDR2: ENHRY, SYGVKD. CDR3 DNA: TGTGCCATCAGTGGAACCGTAGTTATGAACACTGAAGCTTTCTTT. Its translation: CAISGTVVMNTEAFF.